This T cell receptor (beta chain) was recorded in a study of T cells in Graves' hyperthyroidism and ophthalmopathy. The CDR3 extends over 14 amino acids. V lost 7 bases and J lost 2; bases outside the gene matches: 7. From germline, CDR1 is SNHLY and CDR2 FYNNEI. Findings and limits, study-wide: From stable hyperthyroidism, ophthalmopathy was separated by a 13 V-J model. Before onset, ophthalmopathy was predicted by the model a median 6.5 months earlier.

The investigators amplified TCR beta CDR3 regions from RNA transcripts. TCR CDR3 regions were first amplified by RT-PCR with HTBI primers. TCRdb called the multiplex PCR reads again in MiXCR, with one record for every CDR3 protein. The sample yields around 600,000 distinct CDR3 sequences, approximately 14% seen once. Many counts were recorded for this clonotype. Its antigen is unknown. The V and J genes are TRBV2 and TRBJ2-7, with 8 bases lining up with TRBD2. The sequence was obtained from a woman aged 18-29 years with Graves' ophthalmopathy. The sequenced sample was blood. In nucleotides, the CDR3 is TGTGCCAGCAAACGGGAGGGCTCTACCTACGAGCAGTACTTC. Amino acids: CASKREGSTYEQYF.